This TCR beta chain was sequenced for a study of blood T cell repertoires in COVID-19 (dated by TCRdb to 2018 to 2020). As for the study more broadly: The collaborator samples originated in the United States, Italy and Spain and spanned the acute and convalescent phases of COVID-19. The material from the prospective study consisted of cDNA or gDNA derived from T cells, B-cell-depleted T cells, or PBMCs. The dataset comprised deeply sampled blood TCRbeta repertoires from subjects exposed to, actively infected with, or recovered from COVID-19. Where HLA class I and class II types were available, the types were taken from metadata supplied by the sample provider, not from assay-based typing. Sample metadata almost always included a de-identified subject ID, COVID-19 status, age in years and sex. The samples were drawn from two sources: the first 160 participants of the ongoing ImmuneRACE study, and 1,254 subjects contributed by 6 global collaborators. A freely available public database, intended as a resource for researchers studying the immune response to SARS-CoV-2, is where the repertoires were released. What the research found in general, with its limitations: Clinical and demographic metadata were provided uncurated, with the amount varying by source and participant.

This clone was seen only a few times. No cognate antigen has been identified for it. No base qualities exist here, and no much larger clone lies one base off it. One collaborating source in Seattle enrolled patients while the patients were actively infected and followed the patients over time throughout the course of disease. Collaborating institutions collected whole blood in K2EDTA tubes following their own protocols. For TCRbeta analysis, collaborator samples were shipped as frozen whole blood, as isolated PBMCs, or as DNA extracted from either sample type. TCRbeta CDR3 regions were amplified from genomic DNA using the immunoSEQ Assay, a bias-controlled multiplex PCR. The paper's processing steps were these. Within the assay, amplification of reference gene primers was used to estimate how many nucleated cells each sample contained. To quantify the absolute abundance of each unique TCRbeta CDR3 rearrangement, sequence reads were collapsed and filtered. Productive Simpson clonality was computed per sample as the square root of Simpson's diversity index over productive rearrangements. What TCRdb holds here is the immuneACCESS table cut down to in-frame rearrangements. Part of the clones is not present; checked against another copy, under half of the missing clones reflect an unresolved V gene, and the others are unexplained. V and J calls and clone size are those listed in that table; D and trimming were worked out from the DNA. The sample has 130,000 or so clones on record, about nine tenths of them singletons. Approximately 2.5% of the sample is in the top ten clones.

The V and J ends are trimmed by 2 bases and 0 bases, leaving 5 bases between them. CDR1 is given as SGHTA and CDR2 as FQGTGA, both from the germline V gene. Spanning cysteine to phenylalanine, the CDR3 consists of 15 amino acids. The kept DNA is CDR3 alone, 45 bases in frame from the first base. What was sequenced was peripheral blood. The rearrangement joined TRBV7-3 to TRBJ1-6; no D segment can be confidently identified. The TCR originated in a human donor with COVID-19, enrolled during active disease. The donor label of this sample is uncertain. DNA sequence: TGTGCCAGCAGCTTAGGGAGCTCCTATAATTCACCCCTCCACTTT. It translates as CASSLGSSYNSPLHF.